The sequence of this T cell receptor beta chain was determined in a study of PD-1 blockade in classical Hodgkin lymphoma. Some clones are missing from TCRdb's copy, which holds only in-frame ones; the method was immunoSEQ multiplex PCR. The sample contains about 20,000 clones, roughly four fifths of which appear only once. Each patient relapsed following autologous stem cell transplantation, and prior brentuximab vedotin exposure differed. This CDR3 comprises 15 residues. This sequence joins TRBV21-1 and TRBJ2-7; no DNA check was done on the table's D call, TRBD1. TRBV21-1 is a documented pseudogene. This sequence originates from a human donor with classical Hodgkin lymphoma. The material sequenced was peripheral blood mononuclear cells (PBMCs), taken before the second cycle of nivolumab. The CDR3 loop reads CASSTTQDRLHEQYF. The CDR3 bases are TGTGCCAGCAGCACAACCCAGGACAGGTTGCACGAGCAGTACTTC.